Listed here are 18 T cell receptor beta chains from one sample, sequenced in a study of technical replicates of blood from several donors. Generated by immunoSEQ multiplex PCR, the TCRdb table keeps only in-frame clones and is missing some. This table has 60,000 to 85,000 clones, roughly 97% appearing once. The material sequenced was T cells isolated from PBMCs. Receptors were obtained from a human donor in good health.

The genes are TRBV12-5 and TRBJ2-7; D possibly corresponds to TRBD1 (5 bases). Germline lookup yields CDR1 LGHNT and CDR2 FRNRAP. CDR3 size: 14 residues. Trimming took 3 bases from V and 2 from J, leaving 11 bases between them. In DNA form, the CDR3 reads TGTGCTAGTGGTTTCCAGGGTACCCCCTACGAGCAGTACTTC. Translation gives CASGFQGTPYEQYF.

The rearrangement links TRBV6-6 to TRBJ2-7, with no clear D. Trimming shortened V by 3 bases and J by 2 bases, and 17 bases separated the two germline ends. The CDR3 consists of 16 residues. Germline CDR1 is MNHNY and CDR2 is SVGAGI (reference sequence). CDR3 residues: CASSYITDPAAYEQYF. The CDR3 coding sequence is TGTGCCAGCAGTTATATAACAGACCCTGCAGCCTACGAGCAGTACTTC.

The CDR3 sequence is CASSEQGQAGNTIYF. CDR3 sequence (DNA): TGTGCCAGCAGTGAACAGGGACAAGCCGGAAACACCATATATTTT. This chain uses TRBV25-1 with TRBJ1-3; perhaps TRBD1 as D (6 bases). Germline V gene sequence: CDR1 MGHDK, CDR2 SYGVNS. This CDR3 comprises 15 residues. The germline V and J ends were trimmed by 2 bases and 4 bases, with 12 bases remaining between them.

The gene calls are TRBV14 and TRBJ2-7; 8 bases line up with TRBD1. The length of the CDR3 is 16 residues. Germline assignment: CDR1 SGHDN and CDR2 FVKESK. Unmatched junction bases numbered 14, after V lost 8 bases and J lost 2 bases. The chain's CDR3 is CASGSYGTGGTYEQYF. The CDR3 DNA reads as TGTGCCAGCGGATCCTATGGGACAGGAGGGACCTACGAGCAGTACTTC.

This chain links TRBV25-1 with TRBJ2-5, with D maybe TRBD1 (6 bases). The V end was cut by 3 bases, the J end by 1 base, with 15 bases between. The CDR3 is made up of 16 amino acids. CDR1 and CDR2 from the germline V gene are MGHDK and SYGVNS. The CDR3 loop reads CASSDGVTGFQETQYF. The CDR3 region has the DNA TGTGCCAGCAGTGATGGGGTAACAGGGTTCCAAGAGACCCAGTACTTC.

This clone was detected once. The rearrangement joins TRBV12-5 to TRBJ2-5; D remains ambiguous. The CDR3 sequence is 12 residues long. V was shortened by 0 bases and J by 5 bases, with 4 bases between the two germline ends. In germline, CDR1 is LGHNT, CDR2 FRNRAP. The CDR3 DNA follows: TGTGCTAGTGGTTTGGTATCTGAGACCCAGTACTTC. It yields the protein CASGLVSETQYF.

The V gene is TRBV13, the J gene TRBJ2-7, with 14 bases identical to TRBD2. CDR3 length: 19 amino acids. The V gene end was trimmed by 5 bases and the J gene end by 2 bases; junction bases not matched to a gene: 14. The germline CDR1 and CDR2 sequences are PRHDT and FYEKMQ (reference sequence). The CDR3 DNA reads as TGTGCCAGCAGCGACCGGCGGACTAGCGGGGGGAGACAAACCTACGAGCAGTACTTC. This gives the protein CASSDRRTSGGRQTYEQYF.

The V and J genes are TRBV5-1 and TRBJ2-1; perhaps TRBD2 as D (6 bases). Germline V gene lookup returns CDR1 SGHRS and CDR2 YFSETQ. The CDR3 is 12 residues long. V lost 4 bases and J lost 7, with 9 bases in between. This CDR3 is CASSPAGNEQFF. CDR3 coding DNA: TGCGCCAGCAGCCCCGCGGGGAATGAGCAGTTCTTC.

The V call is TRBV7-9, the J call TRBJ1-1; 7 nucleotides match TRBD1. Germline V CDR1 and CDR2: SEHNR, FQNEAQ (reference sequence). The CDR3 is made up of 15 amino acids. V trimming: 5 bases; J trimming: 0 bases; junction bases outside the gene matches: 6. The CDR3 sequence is CASSRGTVMNTEAFF. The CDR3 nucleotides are TGTGCCAGCAGCAGAGGGACAGTTATGAACACTGAAGCTTTCTTT.

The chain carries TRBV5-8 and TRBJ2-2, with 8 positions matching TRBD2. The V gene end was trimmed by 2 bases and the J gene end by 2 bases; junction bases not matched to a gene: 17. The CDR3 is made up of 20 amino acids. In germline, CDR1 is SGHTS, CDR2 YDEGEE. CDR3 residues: CASSFPGRSSLAGNTGELFF. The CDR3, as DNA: TGTGCCAGCAGCTTTCCAGGGAGAAGTAGCCTAGCGGGTAACACCGGGGAGCTGTTTTTT.

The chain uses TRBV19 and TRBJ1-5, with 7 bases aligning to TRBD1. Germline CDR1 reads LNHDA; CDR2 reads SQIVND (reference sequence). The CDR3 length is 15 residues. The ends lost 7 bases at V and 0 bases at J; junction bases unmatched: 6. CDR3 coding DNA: TGTGCCAGTAAGGGACAGAGTTATAGCAATCAGCCCCAGCATTTT. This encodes CASKGQSYSNQPQHF.

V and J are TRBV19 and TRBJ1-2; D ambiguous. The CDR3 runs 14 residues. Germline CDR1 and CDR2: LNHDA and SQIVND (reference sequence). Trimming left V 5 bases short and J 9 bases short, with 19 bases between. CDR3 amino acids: CASSPRQARDRYTF. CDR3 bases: TGTGCCAGTAGTCCCCGACAAGCCCGTGATCGCTACACCTTC.

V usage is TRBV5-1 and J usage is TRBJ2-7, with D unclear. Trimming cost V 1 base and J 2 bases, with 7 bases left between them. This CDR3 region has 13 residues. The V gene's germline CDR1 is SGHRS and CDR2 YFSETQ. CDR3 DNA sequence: TGCGCCAGCAGCTTGACACCACCCTACGAGCAGTACTTC. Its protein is CASSLTPPYEQYF.

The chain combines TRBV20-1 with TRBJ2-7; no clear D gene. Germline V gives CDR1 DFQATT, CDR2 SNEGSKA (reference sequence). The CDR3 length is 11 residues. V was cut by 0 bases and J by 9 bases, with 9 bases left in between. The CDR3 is CSARDARRQYF. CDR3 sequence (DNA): TGCAGTGCTAGAGATGCCAGGCGGCAGTACTTC.

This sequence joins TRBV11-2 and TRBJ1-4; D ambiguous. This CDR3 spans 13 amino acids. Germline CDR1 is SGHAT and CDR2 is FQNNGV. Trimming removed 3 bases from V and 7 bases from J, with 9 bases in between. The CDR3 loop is CASSLRFLEKLFF. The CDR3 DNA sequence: TGTGCCAGCAGCTTGCGGTTTCTTGAAAAACTGTTTTTT.

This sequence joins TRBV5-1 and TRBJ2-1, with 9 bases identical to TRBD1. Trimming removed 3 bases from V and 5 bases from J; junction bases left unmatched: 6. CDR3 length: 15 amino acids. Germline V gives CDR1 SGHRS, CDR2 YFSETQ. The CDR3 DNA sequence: TGCGCCAGCAGCTCTGACAGGGGGTCAAACAATGAGCAGTTCTTC. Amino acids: CASSSDRGSNNEQFF. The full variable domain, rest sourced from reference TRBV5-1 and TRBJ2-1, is KAGVTQTPRYLIKTRGQQVTLSCSPISGHRSVSWYQQTPGQGLQFLFEYFSETQRNKGNFPGRFSGRQFSNSRSEMNVSTLELGDSALYLCASSSDRGSNNEQFFGPGTRLTVL.

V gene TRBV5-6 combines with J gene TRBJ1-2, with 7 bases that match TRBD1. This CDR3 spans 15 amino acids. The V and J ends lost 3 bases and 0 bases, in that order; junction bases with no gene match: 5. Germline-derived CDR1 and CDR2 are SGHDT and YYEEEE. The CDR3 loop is CASSSITGANYGYTF. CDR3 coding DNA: TGTGCCAGCAGCTCCATTACAGGGGCTAACTATGGCTACACCTTC.

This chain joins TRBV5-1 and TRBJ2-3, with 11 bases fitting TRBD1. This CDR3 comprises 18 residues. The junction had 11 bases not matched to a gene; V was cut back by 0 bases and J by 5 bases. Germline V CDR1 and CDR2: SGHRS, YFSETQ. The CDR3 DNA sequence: TGCGCCAGCAGCTTGGGTAGGACAGGGGGCAAACTGGGAGATACGCAGTATTTT. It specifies CASSLGRTGGKLGDTQYF.